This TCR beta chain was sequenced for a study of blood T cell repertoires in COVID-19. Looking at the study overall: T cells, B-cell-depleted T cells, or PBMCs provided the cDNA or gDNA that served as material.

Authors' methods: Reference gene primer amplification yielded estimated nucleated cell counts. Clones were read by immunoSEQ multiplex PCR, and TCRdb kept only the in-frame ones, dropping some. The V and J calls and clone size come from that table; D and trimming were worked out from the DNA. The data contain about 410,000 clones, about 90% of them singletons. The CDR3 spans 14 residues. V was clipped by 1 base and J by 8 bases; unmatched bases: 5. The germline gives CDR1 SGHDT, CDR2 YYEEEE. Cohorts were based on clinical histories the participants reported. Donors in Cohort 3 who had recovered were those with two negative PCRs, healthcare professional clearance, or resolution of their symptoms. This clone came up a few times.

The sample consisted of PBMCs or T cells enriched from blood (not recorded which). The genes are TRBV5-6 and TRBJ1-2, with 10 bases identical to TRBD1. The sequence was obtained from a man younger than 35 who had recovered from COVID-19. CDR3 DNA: TGTGCCAGCAGCTTGATCCGACAGGGGGCCGGCTACACCTTC. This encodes CASSLIRQGAGYTF. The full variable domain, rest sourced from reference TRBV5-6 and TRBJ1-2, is DAGVTQSPTHLIKTRGQQVTLRCSPKSGHDTVSWYQQALGQGPQFIFQYYEEEERQRGNFPDRFSGHQFPNYSSELNVNALLLGDSALYLCASSLIRQGAGYTFGSGTRLTVV.